The next 7 T cell receptor beta chains were all read from a single sample in a study of T cells in Graves' hyperthyroidism and ophthalmopathy. RNA transcripts were the template for amplifying TCR beta CDR3 regions. HTBI primers were employed in a first-round RT-PCR of the TCR CDR3. TCRdb reanalysed the multiplex PCR reads using MiXCR and keeps one entry per CDR3 protein. The sample yields 540,000 or so distinct CDR3 sequences, about half seen once. The sample taken for sequencing was peripheral blood or thyroid tissue (not recorded which). The receptors were gathered from an adult woman with Graves' disease, either hyperthyroidism or ophthalmopathy (not recorded which).

This clonotype was counted once. The gene calls are TRBV5-6 and TRBJ1-4; D perhaps matches TRBD1 (6 bases). The CDR3 is 16 residues long. The germline CDR1 and CDR2 sequences are SGHDT and YYEEEE. Trimming stripped 3 bases from V and 4 bases from J, with 16 bases between. This chain's CDR3 is CASSSGGVGNNEKLFF. Written as DNA, the CDR3 is TGTGCCAGCAGCTCGGGGGGCGTTGGGAATAATGAAAAACTGTTTTTT.

This clonotype has only a few counts. CDR3 DNA: TGTGCCAGCAGTTACGCGGAACAGGCTTTCTTT. It specifies CASSYAEQAFF. The chain uses TRBV6-5 and TRBJ1-1; D call uncertain. Germline V gives CDR1 MNHEY, CDR2 SVGAGI. Trimming left V 2 bases short and J 11 bases short, with 9 bases between. CDR3 length equals 11 residues.

The chain employs TRBV7-9 and TRBJ1-4; D unresolved. The V gene's germline CDR1 is SEHNR and CDR2 FQNEAQ (reference sequence). The V end was cut by 1 base, the J end by 1 base, with 7 bases between. This CDR3 is 15 amino acids long. The CDR3 DNA is TGTGCCAGCAGCTTAGTTGTCAGAACTAATGAAAAACTGTTTTTT. It specifies CASSLVVRTNEKLFF.

The chain links TRBV29-1 to TRBJ1-1, with D uncertain. Trimming stripped 3 bases from V and 0 bases from J, with 11 bases between. The CDR3 is made up of 14 amino acids. Per the germline V gene, CDR1 is SQVTM and CDR2 is ANQGSEA. CDR3 loop: CSVDGGIVNTEAFF. CDR3 sequence (DNA): TGCAGCGTTGATGGTGGGATCGTGAACACTGAAGCTTTCTTT.

The V call is TRBV2, the J call TRBJ1-3, with TRBD1 matching 9 bases. J lost 2 bases, V lost 6 bases, and 2 bases had no gene match. Germline lookup yields CDR1 SNHLY and CDR2 FYNNEI. This CDR3 contains 14 residues. CDR3 sequence: CASRDRGAGNTIYF. In nucleotides, the CDR3 is TGTGCCAGCAGGGACAGGGGAGCTGGAAACACCATATATTTT.

J is TRBJ1-1 and V is TRBV9, with 12 bases aligning to TRBD1. In germline, CDR1 is SGDLS, CDR2 YYNGEE. The CDR3 consists of 17 residues. With V trimmed by 5 bases and J by 5 bases, 13 bases remained unmatched. The CDR3, as DNA: TGTGCCAGCAGTTTATCCGGGACAGGGGGCAGAAAGACTGAAGCTTTCTTT. This encodes CASSLSGTGGRKTEAFF. Full variable domain (remainder filled in from reference TRBV9 and TRBJ1-1): DSGVTQTPKHLITATGQRVTLRCSPRSGDLSVYWYQQSLDQGLQFLIQYYNGEERAKGNILERFSAQQFPDLHSELNLSSLELGDSALYFCASSLSGTGGRKTEAFFGQGTRLTVV.

The V call is TRBV29-1, the J call TRBJ2-7; TRBD2 matches at 14 bases. Trimming removed 7 bases from V and 3 bases from J; junction bases left unmatched: 8. This CDR3 has 15 amino acids. Germline V gene sequence: CDR1 SQVTM, CDR2 ANQGSEA. The CDR3 DNA follows: TGCAGCGCGGGACTAGCGGGAGCTCTTAGCTACGAGCAGTACTTC. Translation gives CSAGLAGALSYEQYF.